This entry lists 5 T cell receptor beta chains sequenced from one sample in a study of early T cells in non-severe SARS-CoV-2 infection. TCRdb re-called the 5' RACE reads through MiXCR, storing one row per CDR3 protein. The data contain some 78,000 distinct CDR3 sequences, less than 15% of them singletons. Sequencing input: whole blood. Every receptor here comes from an adult who was a healthcare worker with PCR-confirmed SARS-CoV-2 infection or an uninfected control (not recorded which).

The chain uses TRBV6-1 and TRBJ1-2; D remains unclear. Germline assignment: CDR1 MNHNS and CDR2 SASEGT. This CDR3 contains 15 residues. With 1 base removed from V and 4 bases from J, the gap between germline ends came to 13 bases. The CDR3 DNA is TGTGCCAGCAGTGAAGAATCGGTAACGATCTATGGCTACACCTTC. This codes for CASSEESVTIYGYTF.

This clonotype showed up many times. The V and J genes are TRBV5-4 and TRBJ1-3; 8 bases fit TRBD1. The trim removed 4 bases at V and 8 bases at J, leaving 8 bases unmatched. This CDR3 contains 14 residues. Germline assignment: CDR1 SGHNT and CDR2 YYREEE (reference sequence). The CDR3 here is CASSPGQAVDTIYF. CDR3 bases: TGTGCCAGCAGCCCGGGACAGGCCGTAGACACCATATATTTT.

The chain links TRBV21-1 to TRBJ2-1; TRBD2, the table's D call, was not compared with the DNA. TRBV21-1 is a pseudogene segment. This CDR3 contains 18 residues. The CDR3, as DNA: TGTGCCAGCAGCCCAAGTTTTAGCGGGAGGGCCCGTGAACTTGAGCAGTTCTTC. This sequence encodes CASSPSFSGRARELEQFF.

This clonotype was seen only a few times. The CDR3 region is CSVEDGGDTQYF. DNA for the CDR3: TGCAGCGTTGAAGATGGGGGAGATACGCAGTATTTT. The chain is built from TRBV29-1 and TRBJ2-3; the D gene could be TRBD1 or TRBD2 (5 bases each). From germline, CDR1 is SQVTM and CDR2 ANQGSEA. Trimming removed 0 bases at V and 5 bases at J, with 6 bases between. There are 12 residues in the CDR3.

This clonotype was detected many times. J is TRBJ1-5 and V is TRBV20-1; D not resolved. With 5 bases removed from V and 2 bases from J, the gap between germline ends came to 10 bases. CDR3 size: 13 residues. CDR1 is DFQATT, CDR2 SNEGSKA, per germline (reference sequence). The CDR3 DNA reads TGCAGTGCTGATGCCGGGGGCAATCAGCCCCAGCATTTT. Its protein is CSADAGGNQPQHF.